These 5 T cell receptor beta chains originate from one sample sequenced in a study of CD8+ T cells in alopecia areata. After isolation, RNA underwent reverse transcription to generate cDNA as the sequencing template. Using immunoSEQ multiplex PCR, the repertoire was profiled, and TCRdb retains in-frame clones only, with some absent. The sample holds about 140,000 clones; approximately 65% are singletons and the top ten take about 38%. Sequences were obtained from CD8+ T cells sorted from blood. The receptors stem from a human donor in good health.

The V gene is TRBV29-1, the J gene TRBJ1-2; TRBD1 matches 7 bases. CDR3 length: 18 residues. Germline loops: CDR1 SQVTM, CDR2 ANQGSEA. V was clipped by 0 bases and J by 1 base; unmatched bases: 14. Written as DNA, the CDR3 is TGCAGCGTTGAAGATCGGAGACAGGGTGATCCTTATAACTATGGCTACACCTTC. This codes for CSVEDRRQGDPYNYGYTF.

This clone was seen only a few times. Written as DNA, the CDR3 is TGTGCCAGCAGCCTCCTCGGGGCGGAGCAGTTCTTC. Residues: CASSLLGAEQFF. The V and J genes are TRBV14 and TRBJ2-1, with D perhaps TRBD1 or TRBD2 (5 bases each). Between the trimmed V and J ends, which lost 4 bases and 10 bases, there was a span of 11 bases. Germline loops: CDR1 SGHDN, CDR2 FVKESK. The length of the CDR3 is 12 residues.

The rearrangement joins TRBV9 to TRBJ1-2; D gene unclear. With 3 bases removed from V and 3 bases from J, the gap between germline ends came to 15 bases. CDR1 and CDR2 (germline): SGDLS, YYNGEE. The CDR3 is made up of 15 amino acids. CDR3 DNA: TGTGCCAGCAGCGGGTCGGCAGTGGCCGACTATGGCTACACCTTC. This sequence encodes CASSGSAVADYGYTF.

CDR3 bases: TGCGCCAGCAGCCAAGACACAGGGGGGGAGCCCCAGCATTTT. This codes for CASSQDTGGEPQHF. The V gene is TRBV4-1, the J gene TRBJ1-5, with 8 bases aligning to TRBD1. The CDR3 runs 14 residues. Trimming took 0 bases from V and 8 from J; bases not matched to a gene: 3. CDR1 is MGHRA and CDR2 is YSYEKL in the germline V gene.

The V and J genes are TRBV29-1 and TRBJ2-6; maybe TRBD2 (6 bases). Germline V lookup: CDR1 SQVTM, CDR2 ANQGSEA. CDR3 length equals 16 residues. The V and J ends lost 3 bases and 0 bases respectively, with 12 bases between them. The CDR3 nucleotides are TGCAGCGTTGAGGAGGGGACGGCCTCTGGGGCCAACGTCCTGACTTTC. It yields the protein CSVEEGTASGANVLTF.